This note documents a single T cell receptor (beta chain) sequence. This record belongs to a study of blood T cell repertoires in COVID-19. In the source study's methods: Reference gene primer amplification in the assay estimated nucleated cell counts. Profiling relied on immunoSEQ multiplex PCR, and the TCRdb table lists in-frame clones only, not all of them. D and trimming were read from the DNA, whereas the V and J calls and clone size are those reported in that table. The sample yields just over 300,000 clones, 85% to 90% seen once. V lost 2 bases and J 2 bases, leaving 6 bases between the germline ends. Germline assignment: CDR1 SEHNR and CDR2 FQNEAQ (reference sequence). The CDR3 spans 13 residues. Participants were aged roughly 18 to 100 years from around 26 US areas. Cohorts were assigned according to the clinical history that participants reported.

This chain joins TRBV7-9 and TRBJ1-2, with D unresolved. The receptor comes from a man aged 30 to 39 who had recovered from COVID-19. Sequencing input: PBMCs or T cells enriched from blood (not recorded which). CDR3 residues: CASSLTQNYGYTF. CDR3 coding DNA: TGTGCCAGCAGCTTAACGCAGAACTATGGCTACACCTTC.